A selection of T cell receptor beta chains follows, all from one sample in a study of blood T cell repertoires in COVID-19. Method: immunoSEQ multiplex PCR; TCRdb's copy keeps in-frame clones and lacks some. This table has approximately 100,000 clones, less than 85% appearing once. Material: peripheral blood. These receptor sequences come from an older woman with active or convalescent COVID-19. The CDR3 runs from the conserved cysteine through the conserved F or W. D genes are given only for firm matches. Some rows have no size entry. The others give once, few or many, or a class for an expanded clone.

clone size: .; CDR3 length: 14; J gene: TRBJ2-7; D gene: TRBD2; V gene: TRBV7-2; CDR3 protein: CASSPGTSWLEQYF; CDR3 DNA: TGTGCCAGCAGCCCTGGGACTAGCTGGCTCGAGCAGTACTTC
clone size: .; CDR3 length: 14; J gene: TRBJ2-2; D gene: .; V gene: TRBV6-4; CDR3 protein: CASSVDRTTGELFF; CDR3 DNA: TGTGCCAGCAGTGTTGACAGGACCACCGGGGAGCTGTTTTTT
clone size: few; CDR3 length: 12; J gene: TRBJ2-2; D gene: .; V gene: TRBV29-1; CDR3 protein: CSVEGKTGELFF; CDR3 DNA: TGCAGCGTTGAGGGCAAGACGGGGGAGCTGTTTTTT
clone size: .; CDR3 length: 12; J gene: TRBJ2-7; D gene: .; V gene: TRBV28; CDR3 protein: CASRPDNPEQYF; CDR3 DNA: TGTGCCAGCAGACCGGACAACCCCGAGCAGTACTTC
clone size: .; CDR3 length: 17; J gene: TRBJ1-4; D gene: .; V gene: TRBV4-2; CDR3 protein: CASSQEGRGSTNEKLFF; CDR3 DNA: TGTGCCAGCAGCCAAGAAGGACGGGGATCAACTAATGAAAAACTGTTTTTT
clone size: .; CDR3 length: 14; J gene: TRBJ1-2; D gene: TRBD1; V gene: TRBV7-8; CDR3 protein: CASSWDSSNYGYTF; CDR3 DNA: TGTGCCAGCAGCTGGGACAGCTCTAACTATGGCTACACCTTC
clone size: .; CDR3 length: 16; J gene: TRBJ2-1; D gene: TRBD1; V gene: TRBV7-2; CDR3 protein: CASSALQGGTRDEQFF; CDR3 DNA: TGTGCCAGCAGCGCGCTACAGGGGGGTACGAGGGATGAGCAGTTCTTC
clone size: .; CDR3 length: 15; J gene: TRBJ1-4; D gene: .; V gene: TRBV7-2; CDR3 protein: CASSLSSGSGEKLFF; CDR3 DNA: TGTGCCAGCAGCTTATCATCAGGGTCTGGAGAAAAACTGTTTTTT
clone size: .; CDR3 length: 15; J gene: TRBJ2-1; D gene: .; V gene: TRBV7-2; CDR3 protein: CASSLGGGVYNEQFF; CDR3 DNA: TGTGCCAGCAGCTTGGGGGGAGGAGTCTACAATGAGCAGTTCTTC
clone size: .; CDR3 length: 15; J gene: TRBJ1-1; D gene: TRBD1; V gene: TRBV9; CDR3 protein: CASSSPTGGVTEAFF; CDR3 DNA: TGTGCCAGCAGCTCACCGACAGGGGGCGTAACTGAAGCTTTCTTT
clone size: .; CDR3 length: 15; J gene: TRBJ2-7; D gene: TRBD1; V gene: TRBV18; CDR3 protein: CASSPTGQGIYEQYF; CDR3 DNA: TGTGCCAGCTCACCAACGGGACAGGGGATCTACGAGCAGTACTTC
clone size: .; CDR3 length: 15; J gene: TRBJ1-6; D gene: TRBD1; V gene: TRBV7-2; CDR3 protein: CASSWNPGQNSPLHF; CDR3 DNA: TGTGCCAGCAGCTGGAATCCGGGACAGAATTCACCCCTCCACTTT
clone size: .; CDR3 length: 12; J gene: TRBJ2-2; D gene: .; V gene: TRBV13; CDR3 protein: CASSQNTGELFF; CDR3 DNA: TGTGCCAGCAGCCAAAACACCGGGGAGCTGTTTTTT
clone size: .; CDR3 length: 15; J gene: TRBJ1-2; D gene: TRBD1; V gene: TRBV6-2/TRBV6-3; CDR3 protein: CASSTNPGQGYGYTF; CDR3 DNA: TGTGCCAGCAGCACTAATCCGGGACAGGGCTATGGCTACACCTTC
clone size: .; CDR3 length: 15; J gene: TRBJ2-5; D gene: .; V gene: TRBV4-2; CDR3 protein: CASSQDGNLQETQYF; CDR3 DNA: TGTGCCAGCAGCCAAGATGGCAACCTCCAAGAGACCCAGTACTTC
clone size: .; CDR3 length: 14; J gene: TRBJ1-2; D gene: .; V gene: TRBV9; CDR3 protein: CASSVARENYGYTF; CDR3 DNA: TGTGCCAGCAGCGTGGCCAGGGAAAACTATGGCTACACCTTC
clone size: .; CDR3 length: 11; J gene: TRBJ2-2; D gene: .; V gene: TRBV12-3/TRBV12-4; CDR3 protein: CAGSGAGELFF; CDR3 DNA: TGTGCCGGCTCGGGGGCCGGGGAGCTGTTTTTT
clone size: once; CDR3 length: 13; J gene: TRBJ1-3; D gene: .; V gene: TRBV7-2; CDR3 protein: CASSLAPGDTIYF; CDR3 DNA: TGTGCCAGCAGCTTAGCACCCGGGGACACCATATATTTT
clone size: few; CDR3 length: 12; J gene: TRBJ2-1; D gene: TRBD2; V gene: TRBV30; CDR3 protein: CAWSALANEQFF; CDR3 DNA: TGTGCCTGGAGTGCACTAGCGAATGAGCAGTTCTTC
clone size: .; CDR3 length: 15; J gene: TRBJ2-3; D gene: TRBD2; V gene: TRBV2; CDR3 protein: CASSGLAASTDTQYF; CDR3 DNA: TGTGCCAGCAGCGGACTAGCGGCTAGCACAGATACGCAGTATTTT
clone size: .; CDR3 length: 15; J gene: TRBJ1-1; D gene: TRBD1; V gene: TRBV28; CDR3 protein: CASSITGTVYPEAFF; CDR3 DNA: TGTGCCAGCAGTATAACCGGGACAGTCTACCCTGAAGCTTTCTTT
clone size: .; CDR3 length: 14; J gene: TRBJ2-7; D gene: TRBD1; V gene: TRBV10-3; CDR3 protein: CAISGTGVPYEQYF; CDR3 DNA: TGTGCCATCAGTGGGACAGGGGTACCCTACGAGCAGTACTTC
clone size: .; CDR3 length: 13; J gene: TRBJ2-5; D gene: .; V gene: TRBV27; CDR3 protein: CASGGIRKETQYF; CDR3 DNA: TGTGCCAGCGGAGGGATTAGGAAAGAGACCCAGTACTTC
clone size: .; CDR3 length: 15; J gene: TRBJ1-1; D gene: .; V gene: TRBV4-2; CDR3 protein: CASSQDRGANTEAFF; CDR3 DNA: TGTGCCAGCAGCCAAGATCGGGGGGCGAACACTGAAGCTTTCTTT
clone size: .; CDR3 length: 15; J gene: TRBJ2-7; D gene: TRBD2; V gene: TRBV4-2; CDR3 protein: CASSQDGGGSYEQYF; CDR3 DNA: TGTGCCAGCAGCCAAGATGGCGGGGGCTCCTACGAGCAGTACTTC
clone size: .; CDR3 length: 15; J gene: TRBJ2-3; D gene: .; V gene: TRBV2; CDR3 protein: CASSSAPSGADTQYF; CDR3 DNA: TGTGCCAGCAGTAGCGCGCCGTCTGGAGCAGATACGCAGTATTTT
clone size: .; CDR3 length: 17; J gene: TRBJ2-1; D gene: TRBD2; V gene: TRBV29-1; CDR3 protein: CSVVRSTLRGEENEQFF; CDR3 DNA: TGCAGCGTTGTGCGGAGCACATTGCGGGGGGAGGAAAATGAGCAGTTCTTC
clone size: .; CDR3 length: 13; J gene: TRBJ2-2; D gene: .; V gene: TRBV28; CDR3 protein: CASIQRQTGELFF; CDR3 DNA: TGTGCCAGCATTCAAAGACAGACCGGGGAGCTGTTTTTT
clone size: .; CDR3 length: 12; J gene: TRBJ2-7; D gene: .; V gene: TRBV10-1; CDR3 protein: CASSDNSYEQYF; CDR3 DNA: TGCGCCAGCAGTGATAACAGTTACGAGCAGTACTTC
clone size: .; CDR3 length: 13; J gene: TRBJ2-3; D gene: TRBD1; V gene: TRBV24-1; CDR3 protein: CATEGAMPDTQYF; CDR3 DNA: TGTGCCACCGAGGGGGCGATGCCAGATACGCAGTATTTT
clone size: .; CDR3 length: 16; J gene: TRBJ1-6; D gene: .; V gene: TRBV28; CDR3 protein: CASTNPHQGFDSPLHF; CDR3 DNA: TGTGCCAGCACCAACCCTCACCAGGGTTTTGATTCACCCCTCCACTTT
clone size: .; CDR3 length: 16; J gene: TRBJ2-5; D gene: TRBD2; V gene: TRBV11-2; CDR3 protein: CASSLEGTSPRETQYF; CDR3 DNA: TGTGCCAGCAGCTTAGAGGGGACTAGCCCCCGAGAGACCCAGTACTTC
clone size: .; CDR3 length: 16; J gene: TRBJ1-2; D gene: .; V gene: TRBV18; CDR3 protein: CASSPIGSRGNYGYTF; CDR3 DNA: TGTGCCAGCTCACCAATTGGAAGTAGGGGTAACTATGGCTACACCTTC
clone size: .; CDR3 length: 15; J gene: TRBJ2-3; D gene: TRBD2; V gene: TRBV28; CDR3 protein: CASLKRELGTDTQYF; CDR3 DNA: TGTGCCAGTTTAAAGCGGGAGTTAGGGACAGATACGCAGTATTTT
clone size: .; CDR3 length: 14; J gene: TRBJ1-2; D gene: TRBD1; V gene: TRBV4-2; CDR3 protein: CATNTRDNRGGYTF; CDR3 DNA: TGTGCTACGAATACAAGAGATAACAGGGGTGGCTACACCTTC
clone size: .; CDR3 length: 14; J gene: TRBJ2-5; D gene: TRBD1; V gene: TRBV2; CDR3 protein: CASATDRAQETQYF; CDR3 DNA: TGTGCCAGCGCCACGGACAGGGCCCAAGAGACCCAGTACTTC
clone size: .; CDR3 length: 13; J gene: TRBJ1-1; D gene: .; V gene: TRBV7-9; CDR3 protein: CASSSGQNTEAFF; CDR3 DNA: TGTGCCAGCAGCTCGGGACAGAACACTGAAGCTTTCTTT
clone size: once; CDR3 length: 13; J gene: TRBJ2-1; D gene: .; V gene: TRBV7-6; CDR3 protein: CASSFNSYNEQFF; CDR3 DNA: TGTGCCAGCAGCTTCAACAGTTACAATGAGCAGTTCTTC
clone size: .; CDR3 length: 15; J gene: TRBJ2-5; D gene: TRBD2; V gene: TRBV4-1; CDR3 protein: CASSRGLAGMGTQYF; CDR3 DNA: TGCGCCAGCAGCCGCGGACTAGCGGGGATGGGGACCCAGTACTTC
clone size: .; CDR3 length: 15; J gene: TRBJ1-6; D gene: TRBD1; V gene: TRBV27; CDR3 protein: CASKTQGGYNSPLHF; CDR3 DNA: TGTGCCAGCAAGACCCAGGGGGGCTATAATTCACCCCTCCACTTT